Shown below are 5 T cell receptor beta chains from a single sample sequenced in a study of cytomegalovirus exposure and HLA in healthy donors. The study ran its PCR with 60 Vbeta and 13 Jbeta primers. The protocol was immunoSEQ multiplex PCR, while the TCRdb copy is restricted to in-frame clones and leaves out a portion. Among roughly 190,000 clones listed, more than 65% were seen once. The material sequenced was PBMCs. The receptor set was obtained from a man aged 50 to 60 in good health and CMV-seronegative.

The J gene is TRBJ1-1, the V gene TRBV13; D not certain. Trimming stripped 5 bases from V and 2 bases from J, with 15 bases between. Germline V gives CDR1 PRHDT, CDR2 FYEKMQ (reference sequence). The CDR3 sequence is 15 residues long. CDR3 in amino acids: CASSQNPAGNTEAFF. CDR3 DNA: TGTGCCAGCAGCCAGAACCCTGCAGGAAACACTGAAGCTTTCTTT.

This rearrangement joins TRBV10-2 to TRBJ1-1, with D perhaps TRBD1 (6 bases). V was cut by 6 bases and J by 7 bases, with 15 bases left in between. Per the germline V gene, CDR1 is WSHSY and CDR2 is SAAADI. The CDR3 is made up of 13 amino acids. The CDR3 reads CASSRGLVLEAFF. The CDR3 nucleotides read TGCGCCAGCAGCAGGGGCTTGGTTCTTGAAGCTTTCTTT.

CDR3 coding DNA: TGCGCCAGCAGCTTGGGGGGGGATGTCACGCGGGAGCTGTTTTTT. Residues: CASSLGGDVTRELFF. The V call is TRBV5-1, the J call TRBJ2-2; D may be TRBD2 (6 bases). There are 15 residues in the CDR3. Germline CDR1 reads SGHRS; CDR2 reads YFSETQ. V was shortened by 0 bases and J by 9 bases, with 15 bases between the two germline ends.

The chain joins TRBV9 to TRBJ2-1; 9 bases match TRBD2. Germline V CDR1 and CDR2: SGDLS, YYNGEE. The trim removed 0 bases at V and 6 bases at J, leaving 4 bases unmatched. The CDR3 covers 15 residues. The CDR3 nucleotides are TGTGCCAGCAGCGTAGTGGCGGGGGGGGGCAATGAGCAGTTCTTC. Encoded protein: CASSVVAGGGNEQFF.

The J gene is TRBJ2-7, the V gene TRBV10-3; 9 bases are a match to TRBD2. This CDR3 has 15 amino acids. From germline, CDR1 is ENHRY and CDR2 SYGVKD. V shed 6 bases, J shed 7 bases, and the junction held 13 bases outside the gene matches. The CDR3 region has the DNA TGTGCCATCAGCGGAGCGGGGGGCTATCCTTGGGAGCAGTACTTC. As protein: CAISGAGGYPWEQYF.